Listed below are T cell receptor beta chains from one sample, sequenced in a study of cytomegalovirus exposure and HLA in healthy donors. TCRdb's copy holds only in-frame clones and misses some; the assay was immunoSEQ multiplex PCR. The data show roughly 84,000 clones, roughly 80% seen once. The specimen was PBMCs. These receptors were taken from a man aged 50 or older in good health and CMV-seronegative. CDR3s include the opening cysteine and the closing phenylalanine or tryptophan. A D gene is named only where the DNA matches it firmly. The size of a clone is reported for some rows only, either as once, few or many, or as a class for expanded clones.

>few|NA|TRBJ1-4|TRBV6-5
CASSYASGGEKLFF
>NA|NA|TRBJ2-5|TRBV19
CASSRTGRGMETQYF
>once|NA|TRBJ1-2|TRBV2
CASSGQSNYGYTF
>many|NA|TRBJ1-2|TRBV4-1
CASSHLMTGNYGYTF
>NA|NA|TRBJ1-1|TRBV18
CASSPQGMNTEAFF
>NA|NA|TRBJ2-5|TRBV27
CASSTSQGTQYF
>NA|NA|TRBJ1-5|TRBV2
CASSSVNQPQHF
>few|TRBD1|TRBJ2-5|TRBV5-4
CASSQRTGQETQYF
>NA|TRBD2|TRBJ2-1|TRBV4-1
CASSQDWSGGPSYNEQFF
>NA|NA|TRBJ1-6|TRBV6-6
CASKLDTPNSPLHF
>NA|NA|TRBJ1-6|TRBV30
CAWSVKGTGRNSPLHF
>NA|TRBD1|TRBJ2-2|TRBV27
CASSWDRRDTGELFF
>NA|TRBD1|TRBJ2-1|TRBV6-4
CASSDLGRDRGNEQFF
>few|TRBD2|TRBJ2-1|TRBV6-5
CASSFVAGGPNEQFF
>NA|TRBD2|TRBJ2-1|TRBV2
CATGTSGVGEQFF
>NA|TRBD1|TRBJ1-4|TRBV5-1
CASSLTGDDEKLFF
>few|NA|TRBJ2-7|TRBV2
CASSELEGATHEQYF
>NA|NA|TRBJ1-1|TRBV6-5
CASSSRMGTEAFF
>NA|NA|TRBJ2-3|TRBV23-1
CASSHRGQTTQYF
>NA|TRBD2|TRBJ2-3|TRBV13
CASSPGGRYLAGDTQYF
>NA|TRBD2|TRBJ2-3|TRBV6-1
CASSSGGAGTDTQYF
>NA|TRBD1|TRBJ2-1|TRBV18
CASSPPGQVVGEQFF
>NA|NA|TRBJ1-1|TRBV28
CASRTGSNTEAFF
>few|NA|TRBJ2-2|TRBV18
CASSPQGTHTGELFF
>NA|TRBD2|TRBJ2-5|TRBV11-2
CASKSGPAGVWETQYF
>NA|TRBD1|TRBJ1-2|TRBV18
CASSPTLDRVSYGYTF
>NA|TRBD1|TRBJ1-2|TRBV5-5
CASSLVQGGNYGYTF
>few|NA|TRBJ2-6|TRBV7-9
CASSLVGISGANVLTF